This TCR beta chain emerged from a study of T cells in narcolepsy. Study context: Enrolled donors included narcolepsy type 1 or type 2 patients and healthy controls. Points from the study as a whole: Healthy controls reportedly lacked the autoreactive clonotypes serially found in patients' blood. Comparing one patient's CSF and blood CD4+ clonotypes highlighted HCRT- and TRIB2-specific autoreactive clonotypes.

The data were produced by immunoSEQ multiplex PCR, yet TCRdb's version contains in-frame clones alone and is incomplete. The data hold about 3,400 clones, with around 62% observed a single time. Trimming took 3 bases from V and 8 from J; bases not matched to a gene: 9. CDR1 is SGDLS and CDR2 is YYNGEE in the germline V gene. This CDR3 contains 14 residues. Concerning this clone itself: Its antigen is as yet unknown.

This sequence originates from a human donor with narcolepsy. What was sequenced was CD45RA- memory CD8+ T cells from PBMCs. The chain combines TRBV9 with TRBJ1-2, with 8 bases lining up with TRBD1. CDR3 sequence (DNA): TGTGCCAGCAGCGCTACAGGGGGGCGGTTAGGCTACACCTTC. Encoded protein: CASSATGGRLGYTF. Using reference TRBV9 and TRBJ1-2 for the parts outside the CDR3, the full variable domain is DSGVTQTPKHLITATGQRVTLRCSPRSGDLSVYWYQQSLDQGLQFLIQYYNGEERAKGNILERFSAQQFPDLHSELNLSSLELGDSALYFCASSATGGRLGYTFGSGTRLTVV.